The clone carrying this TCR beta chain showed up just a few times. What it recognizes is unknown. This entry comes from a study of response to subunit inactivated influenza vaccine. TCRdb processed the RT-PCR reads anew with MiXCR; each CDR3 protein has one entry. The sample gives hundreds of thousands of distinct CDR3 sequences, 20% to 25% of which show up once; 10% to 13% is in the top ten. The CDR3 is 13 amino acids. Between the trimmed V and J ends, which lost 3 bases and 5 bases, there was a span of 13 bases. In germline, CDR1 is DFQATT, CDR2 SNEGSKA (reference sequence). Overall study results and limits: The authors offered the suggestion that each seasonal influenza vaccination recruits few new T cells.

The chain carries TRBV20-1 and TRBJ2-5; TRBD1 or TRBD2 may be the D gene (5 bases each). The TCR sequence derives from a man aged 45-69 years who received an inactivated influenza vaccine. The sequencing used PBMCs from blood, collected approximately 20 months after vaccination. CDR3 nucleotides: TGCAGTGCTAGCCCAGGGACGGGTGAGACCCAGTACTTC. Translation: CSASPGTGETQYF.